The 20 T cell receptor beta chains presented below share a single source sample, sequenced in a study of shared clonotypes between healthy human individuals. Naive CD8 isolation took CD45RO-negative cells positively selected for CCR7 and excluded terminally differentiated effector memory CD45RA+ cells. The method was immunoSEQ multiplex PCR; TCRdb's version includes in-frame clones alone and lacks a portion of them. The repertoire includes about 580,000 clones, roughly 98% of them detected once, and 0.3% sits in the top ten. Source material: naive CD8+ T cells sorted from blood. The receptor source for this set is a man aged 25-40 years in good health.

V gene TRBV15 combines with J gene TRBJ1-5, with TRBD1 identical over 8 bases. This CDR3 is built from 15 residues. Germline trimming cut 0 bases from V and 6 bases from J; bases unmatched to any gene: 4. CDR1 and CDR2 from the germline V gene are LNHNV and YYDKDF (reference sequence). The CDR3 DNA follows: TGTGCCACCAGCAGAGATCAGGGGGCGGCTCAGCCCCAGCATTTT. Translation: CATSRDQGAAQPQHF.

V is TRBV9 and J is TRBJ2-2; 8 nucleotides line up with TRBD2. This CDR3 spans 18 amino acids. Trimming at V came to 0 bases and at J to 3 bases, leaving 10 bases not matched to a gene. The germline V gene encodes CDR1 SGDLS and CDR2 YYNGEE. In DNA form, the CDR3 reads TGTGCCAGCAGCGTAGTTGAAGCGGGAGTAGGCGACACCGGGGAGCTGTTTTTT. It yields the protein CASSVVEAGVGDTGELFF. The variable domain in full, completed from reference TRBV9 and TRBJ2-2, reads DSGVTQTPKHLITATGQRVTLRCSPRSGDLSVYWYQQSLDQGLQFLIQYYNGEERAKGNILERFSAQQFPDLHSELNLSSLELGDSALYFCASSVVEAGVGDTGELFFGEGSRLTVL.

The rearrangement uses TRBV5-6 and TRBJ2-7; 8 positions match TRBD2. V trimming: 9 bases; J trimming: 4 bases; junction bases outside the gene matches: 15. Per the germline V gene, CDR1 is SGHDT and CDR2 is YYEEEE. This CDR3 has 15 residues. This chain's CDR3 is CATRGGPTTPYEQYF. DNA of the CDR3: TGTGCCACCCGGGGGGGCCCAACCACGCCTTACGAGCAGTACTTC.

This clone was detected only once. Here the CDR3 DNA reads TGTGCCAGCTCACCGCCGGGACTAGCGGGAGGCGATACCGGGGAGCTGTTTTTT. Translated, it gives CASSPPGLAGGDTGELFF. The V gene is TRBV18, the J gene TRBJ2-2, with 15 nucleotides matching TRBD2. The germline CDR1 and CDR2 sequences are KGHSH and LQKENI. The V and J ends lost 3 bases and 5 bases, in that order; junction bases with no gene match: 7. CDR3 size: 18 residues. Full variable domain (remainder filled in from reference TRBV18 and TRBJ2-2): NAGVMQNPRHLVRRRGQEARLRCSPMKGHSHVYWYRQLPEEGLKFMVYLQKENIIDESGMPKERFSAEFPKEGPSILRIQQVVRGDSAAYFCASSPPGLAGGDTGELFFGEGSRLTVL.

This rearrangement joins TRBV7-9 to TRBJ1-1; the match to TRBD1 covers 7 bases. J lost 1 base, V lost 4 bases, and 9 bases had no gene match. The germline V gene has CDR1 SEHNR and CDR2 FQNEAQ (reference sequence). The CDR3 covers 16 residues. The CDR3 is CASSSSTGAANTEAFF. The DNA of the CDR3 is TGTGCCAGCAGCTCCTCAACAGGGGCGGCGAACACTGAAGCTTTCTTT.

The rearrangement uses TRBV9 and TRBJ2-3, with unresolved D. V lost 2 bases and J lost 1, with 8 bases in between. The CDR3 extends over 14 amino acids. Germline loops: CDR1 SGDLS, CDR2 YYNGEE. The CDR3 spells CASSVEWGTDTQYF. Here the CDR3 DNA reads TGTGCCAGCAGCGTCGAGTGGGGCACAGATACGCAGTATTTT.

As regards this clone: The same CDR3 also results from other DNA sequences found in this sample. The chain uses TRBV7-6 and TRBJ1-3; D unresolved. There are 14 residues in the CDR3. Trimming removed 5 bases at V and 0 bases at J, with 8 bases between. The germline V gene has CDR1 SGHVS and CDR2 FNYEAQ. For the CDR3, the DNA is TGTGCCAGCAGCCCTCTAGGCTCTGGAAACACCATATATTTT. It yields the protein CASSPLGSGNTIYF.

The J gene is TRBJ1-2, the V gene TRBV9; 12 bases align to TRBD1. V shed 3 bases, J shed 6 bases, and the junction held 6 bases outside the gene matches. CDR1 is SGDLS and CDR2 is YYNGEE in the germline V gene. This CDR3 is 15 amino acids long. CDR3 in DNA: TGTGCCAGCAGCGGGGGACAGGGGGCCTTTAATGGCTACACCTTC. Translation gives CASSGGQGAFNGYTF.

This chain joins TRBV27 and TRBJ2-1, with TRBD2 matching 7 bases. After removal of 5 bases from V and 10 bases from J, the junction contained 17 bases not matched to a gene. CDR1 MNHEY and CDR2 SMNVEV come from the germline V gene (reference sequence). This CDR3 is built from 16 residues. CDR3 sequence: CASSLGGASGLGEQFF. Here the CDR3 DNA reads TGTGCCAGCAGTCTAGGCGGGGCTAGCGGCCTGGGGGAGCAGTTCTTC.

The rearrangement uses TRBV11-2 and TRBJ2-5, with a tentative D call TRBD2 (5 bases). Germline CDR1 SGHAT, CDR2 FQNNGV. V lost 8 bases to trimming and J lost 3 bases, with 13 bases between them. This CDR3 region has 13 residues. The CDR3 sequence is CASFQAGEETQYF. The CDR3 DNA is TGTGCCAGCTTCCAGGCCGGGGAAGAGACCCAGTACTTC.

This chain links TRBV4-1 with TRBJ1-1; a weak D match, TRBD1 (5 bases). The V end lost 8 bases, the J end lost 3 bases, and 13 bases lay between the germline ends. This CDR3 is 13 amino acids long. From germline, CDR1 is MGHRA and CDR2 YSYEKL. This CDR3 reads CASRREGDTEAFF. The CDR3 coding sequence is TGCGCCAGCCGCAGAGAAGGGGACACTGAAGCTTTCTTT.

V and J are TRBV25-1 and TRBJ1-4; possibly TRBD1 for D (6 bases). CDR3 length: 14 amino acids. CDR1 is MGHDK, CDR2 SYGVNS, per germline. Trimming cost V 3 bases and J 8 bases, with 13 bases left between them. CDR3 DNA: TGTGCCAGCAGTGACAGGGGTGGTGAGGAAAAACTGTTTTTT. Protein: CASSDRGGEEKLFF.

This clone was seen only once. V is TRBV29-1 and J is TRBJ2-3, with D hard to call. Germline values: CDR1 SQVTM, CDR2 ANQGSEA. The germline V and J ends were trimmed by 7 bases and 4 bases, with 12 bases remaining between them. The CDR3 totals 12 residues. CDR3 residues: CSASSLADTQYF. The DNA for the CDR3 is TGCAGCGCCTCAAGCCTAGCAGATACGCAGTATTTT.

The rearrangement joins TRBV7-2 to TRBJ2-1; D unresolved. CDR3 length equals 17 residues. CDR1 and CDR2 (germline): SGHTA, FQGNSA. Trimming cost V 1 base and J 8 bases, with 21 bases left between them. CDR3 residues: CASSLVSYEYLGDEQFF. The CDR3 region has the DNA TGTGCCAGCAGCTTAGTCTCCTATGAATACCTAGGCGATGAGCAGTTCTTC.

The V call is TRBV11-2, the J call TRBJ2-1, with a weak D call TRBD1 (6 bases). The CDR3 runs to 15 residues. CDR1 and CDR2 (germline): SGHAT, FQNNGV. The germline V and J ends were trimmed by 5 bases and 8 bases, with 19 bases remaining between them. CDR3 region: CASSPGQIGRDEQFF. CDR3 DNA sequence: TGTGCCAGCAGCCCCGGACAGATAGGGCGCGATGAGCAGTTCTTC.

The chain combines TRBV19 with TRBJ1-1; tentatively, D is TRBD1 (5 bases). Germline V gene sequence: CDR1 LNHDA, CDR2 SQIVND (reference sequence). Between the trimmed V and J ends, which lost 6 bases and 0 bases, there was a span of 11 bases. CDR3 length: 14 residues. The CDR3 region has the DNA TGTGCCAGTAGCCCGGACAAATTGAACACTGAAGCTTTCTTT. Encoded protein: CASSPDKLNTEAFF.

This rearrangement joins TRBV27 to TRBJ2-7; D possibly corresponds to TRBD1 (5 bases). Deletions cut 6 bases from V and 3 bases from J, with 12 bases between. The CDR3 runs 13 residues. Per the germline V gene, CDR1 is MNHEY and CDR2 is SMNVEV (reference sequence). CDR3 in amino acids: CASSARGHYEQYF. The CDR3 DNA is TGTGCCAGCAGCGCGCGAGGACACTACGAGCAGTACTTC.

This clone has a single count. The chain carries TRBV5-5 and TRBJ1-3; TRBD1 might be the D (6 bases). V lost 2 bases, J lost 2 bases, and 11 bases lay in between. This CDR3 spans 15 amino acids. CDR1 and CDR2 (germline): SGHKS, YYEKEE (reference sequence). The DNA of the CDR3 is TGTGCCAGCAGCTTTGACTGGACAGCTGGAAACACCATATATTTT. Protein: CASSFDWTAGNTIYF. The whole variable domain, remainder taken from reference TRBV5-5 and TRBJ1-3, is DAGVTQSPTHLIKTRGQQVTLRCSPISGHKSVSWYQQVLGQGPQFIFQYYEKEERGRGNFPDRFSARQFPNYSSELNVNALLLGDSALYLCASSFDWTAGNTIYFGEGSWLTVV.

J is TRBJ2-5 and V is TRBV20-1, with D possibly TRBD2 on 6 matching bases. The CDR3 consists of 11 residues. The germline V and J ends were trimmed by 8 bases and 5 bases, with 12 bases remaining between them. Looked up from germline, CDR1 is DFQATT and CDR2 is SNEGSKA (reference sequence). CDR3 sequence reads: CSIREYETQYF. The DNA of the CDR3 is TGCAGTATTCGGGAGTATGAGACCCAGTACTTC.

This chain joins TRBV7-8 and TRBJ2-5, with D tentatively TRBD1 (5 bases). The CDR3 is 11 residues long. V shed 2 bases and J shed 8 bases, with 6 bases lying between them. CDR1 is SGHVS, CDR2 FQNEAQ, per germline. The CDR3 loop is CASSLQGTQYF. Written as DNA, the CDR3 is TGTGCCAGCAGCTTACAGGGCACCCAGTACTTC.